The clone carrying this T cell receptor (beta chain) came up many times. Antigen specificity is unknown. Study conclusions and caveats: Tumor-infiltrating Treg TCR alpha and beta sequences overlapped most with tumor naive CD4+ T cells, then blood naive. In terms of TCR gene usage, tumor memory CD4+ T cells clustered together with blood and lymph node memory CD4+ cells, as well as with lymph node naive CD4+ cells.

Memory CD4+ T cells were sorted as CD4+CD45RO+CD25- cells. CDR3 size: 13 residues. V lost 0 bases to trimming and J lost 7 bases, with 10 bases between them. Per the germline V gene, CDR1 is SGHRS and CDR2 is YFSETQ. Semi-nested PCR with Nested Universal Primer A followed constant-region reverse priming of full-length variable regions. TCRdb passed the 5' RACE reads through MiXCR, listing each CDR3 protein once. There are 55,000 to 70,000 distinct CDR3 sequences in the sample; 25% to 30% occur only once, and 2.5% to 3.5% lies in the top ten. Sequenced sample: tumor-infiltrating memory CD4+ T cells sorted from the breast tumor. Subset here: memory CD4+ T cells, CD4+CD45RO+CD25-. The clonotype originates from a female donor with breast cancer. The J gene is TRBJ2-5, the V gene TRBV5-1; D is unresolved. The CDR3 reads CASSLDRPRTQYF. The CDR3 region has the DNA TGCGCCAGCAGCTTGGACCGCCCAAGGACCCAGTACTTC.